A selection of T cell receptor beta chains follows, all from one sample in a study of breast tumors, draining lymph nodes, adjacent tissues. TCRdb passed the multiplex PCR reads through MiXCR, listing each CDR3 protein once. Of 90,000 to 120,000 distinct CDR3 sequences in the sample, less than 25% are singletons; the top ten hold less than 1.5%. Sequencing input: axillary lymph node tissue. The receptors shown here come from a female donor with breast cancer. Some clones in this sample may be carry-over from other donors' samples. Both conserved end residues are part of each CDR3. D genes are given only for firm matches. Size values are once, few and many counts, or a class for expanded clones, and some rows have none.

J	size	V	D	CDR3	DNA
TRBJ2-1	once	TRBV19	TRBD1	CASSILDRNDEQFF	TGTGCCAGTAGTATTTTGGACAGGAACGATGAGCAGTTCTTC
TRBJ2-5	many	TRBV5-1	-	CASSLQVQETQYF	TGCGCCAGCAGCTTGCAGGTCCAAGAGACCCAGTACTTC
TRBJ1-5	-	TRBV28	-	CASSLFRGDQPQHF	TGTGCCAGCAGTTTATTCAGGGGCGATCAGCCCCAGCATTTT
TRBJ2-3	many	TRBV10-3	TRBD2	CAISASSGTSTDTQYF	TGTGCCATCAGTGCGTCTAGCGGGACTAGCACAGATACGCAGTATTTT
TRBJ2-7	many	TRBV6-1	TRBD1	CASSEGTGGGYEQYF	TGTGCCAGCAGTGAAGGGACAGGCGGAGGTTACGAGCAGTACTTC
TRBJ2-5	few	TRBV9	-	CASSVEDPPGETQYF	TGTGCCAGCAGCGTAGAAGACCCCCCGGGAGAGACCCAGTACTTC
TRBJ2-7	-	TRBV18	TRBD2	CASLGTSGNMYEQYF	TGTGCCAGCTTAGGGACTAGCGGGAATATGTACGAGCAGTACTTC
TRBJ2-3	many	TRBV4-2	-	CASSQRVADTQYF	TGTGCCAGCAGTCAGCGGGTGGCAGATACGCAGTATTTT
TRBJ2-2	few	TRBV5-5	-	CASSIRQSWTGELFF	TGTGCCAGCAGCATCCGACAGTCGTGGACCGGGGAGCTGTTTTTT
TRBJ2-2	once	TRBV5-1	TRBD2	CASSRTSANTGELFF	TGCGCCAGCAGTCGGACTAGCGCGAACACCGGGGAGCTGTTTTTT
TRBJ1-6	many	TRBV20-1	-	CSAREDSPLHF	TGCAGTGCTAGAGAGGATTCACCCCTCCACTTT
TRBJ2-3	many	TRBV9	TRBD2	CASSVDGRDTQYF	TGTGCCAGCAGCGTAGACGGGAGGGATACGCAGTATTTT
TRBJ2-7	many	TRBV5-1	-	CASSHRGGIVEYF	TGCGCCAGCAGCCATCGGGGCGGCATAGTGGAGTACTTC
TRBJ2-1	few	TRBV27	-	CASSSGNEQFF	TGTGCCAGCAGTTCCGGCAATGAGCAGTTCTTC
TRBJ2-2	-	TRBV5-1	-	CASSFRTANTRELFF	TGCGCCAGCAGCTTCCGGACTGCGAACACCAGGGAGCTGTTTTTT
TRBJ2-2	-	TRBV9	-	CASTPAGAWTGELFF	TGTGCCAGCACCCCGGCGGGGGCATGGACCGGGGAGCTGTTTTTT
TRBJ1-4	many	TRBV5-1	-	CASSRDGEKLFF	TGCGCCAGCAGTAGGGACGGCGAAAAACTGTTTTTT
TRBJ1-2	many	TRBV6-4	-	CASSETRTGGYTF	TGTGCCAGCAGTGAGACCCGGACGGGAGGCTACACCTTC
TRBJ1-3	-	TRBV18	-	CASSPGQQPNTIYF	TGTGCCAGCTCACCGGGACAACAACCGAACACCATATATTTT
TRBJ2-1	many	TRBV11-3	-	CASSSPGGHPRSDEQFF	TGTGCCAGCAGCTCCCCCGGTGGACACCCTAGGTCCGATGAGCAGTTCTTC
TRBJ2-1	many	TRBV11-3	-	CASSLAHSNEQFF	TGTGCCAGCAGCTTAGCCCACAGCAATGAGCAGTTCTTC
TRBJ2-1	many	TRBV9	TRBD1	CASSAGTGVYEQFF	TGTGCCAGCAGCGCGGGGACAGGGGTCTATGAGCAGTTCTTC
TRBJ2-3	-	TRBV5-8	-	CASSPTDTRTHTQYF	TGTGCCAGCAGCCCCACCGACACACGCACGCATACGCAGTATTTT
TRBJ2-5	-	TRBV9	-	CVSSVGEQGTQYF	TGTGTCAGCAGCGTTGGGGAACAAGGGACCCAGTACTTC
TRBJ1-1	-	TRBV9	-	CASSVDDGTEAFF	TGTGCCAGCAGCGTAGACGATGGAACTGAAGCTTTCTTT
TRBJ1-3	many	TRBV20-1	-	CSARRPAGNTIYF	TGCAGTGCTAGGAGGCCAGCTGGAAACACCATATATTTT
TRBJ2-5	many	TRBV29-1	-	CSVDTSGTQYF	TGCAGCGTTGATACCTCCGGGACCCAGTACTTC
TRBJ2-3	many	TRBV5-8	-	CASSLGSVADTQYF	TGTGCCAGCAGCTTGGGTTCAGTGGCAGATACGCAGTATTTT
TRBJ2-1	-	TRBV30	-	CAWSVGILTDPYNEQFF	TGTGCCTGGAGTGTAGGGATACTAACTGACCCCTACAATGAGCAGTTCTTC
TRBJ1-6	many	TRBV30	-	CAWGPQGSFNSPLHF	TGTGCCTGGGGCCCCCAGGGCAGCTTTAATTCACCCCTCCACTTT
TRBJ2-2	many	TRBV9	TRBD1	CASSGTGPNTGELFF	TGTGCCAGCAGCGGGACAGGACCTAACACCGGGGAGCTGTTTTTT
TRBJ2-7	many	TRBV11-2	-	CASSFLGRPDAEQYF	TGTGCCAGCAGCTTTTTAGGCAGGCCCGATGCCGAGCAGTACTTC
TRBJ2-1	many	TRBV5-1	TRBD2	CASSPGTSGNEQFF	TGCGCCAGCAGCCCCGGGACTAGCGGCAATGAGCAGTTCTTC
TRBJ2-1	many	TRBV20-1	TRBD2	CSARGISGAQFF	TGCAGTGCTAGAGGAATAAGCGGGGCGCAGTTCTTC
TRBJ2-7	many	TRBV24-1	TRBD2	CATSDGGIGSNEQYF	TGTGCCACCAGTGACGGGGGGATCGGTTCTAACGAGCAGTACTTC
TRBJ2-1	few	TRBV24-1	-	CATSDFGTYNEQFF	TGTGCCACCAGTGATTTCGGAACCTACAATGAGCAGTTCTTC
TRBJ1-2	many	TRBV6-2/TRBV6-3	TRBD1	CASSYPDRVYGYTF	TGTGCCAGCAGTTACCCGGACAGGGTCTATGGCTACACCTTC
TRBJ1-1	few	TRBV2	-	CASSFGGEAEAFF	TGTGCCAGCAGTTTTGGGGGGGAGGCTGAAGCTTTCTTT
TRBJ1-5	many	TRBV9	-	CASSVRGRNQPQHF	TGTGCCAGCAGCGTAAGGGGCCGCAATCAGCCCCAGCATTTT
TRBJ2-1	many	TRBV12-3/TRBV12-4	TRBD2	CASRGLEHEQFF	TGTGCCAGCAGAGGACTAGAGCATGAGCAGTTCTTC
TRBJ2-2	-	TRBV6-6	TRBD2	CASSYNTGGGTGELSF	TGTGCCAGCAGTTACAACACGGGCGGGGGAACCGGGGAGCTGTCTTTT
TRBJ2-3	many	TRBV5-1	-	CASSSGQGRSDTQYF	TGCGCCAGCAGCTCCGGGCAGGGTAGGTCAGATACGCAGTATTTT